This entry describes one T cell receptor beta chain. The clone's antigen remains unknown. No much larger clonotype is one base removed from it; base qualities were not supplied. From the germline V gene, CDR1 is SQVTM and CDR2 is ANQGSEA. Counted from cysteine to phenylalanine, this CDR3 has 16 amino acids. The DNA shown is the 48-base CDR3, in frame from base 1. For this chain, trimming is 0 bases at the V end and 4 bases at the J end, and the number of junction bases without a gene match is 7. The data were taken from a study of OX40 agonist ivuxolimab in advanced cancers. As for the study more broadly: Ivuxolimab was a fully human IgG2 agonistic monoclonal antibody targeting the costimulatory receptor OX40 (CD134). Intravenous ivuxolimab was administered to patients every 2 weeks at six dose levels: 0.01, 0.1, 0.3, 1.5, 3 and 10 mg/kg. Of the roughly 50 dose-escalation patients, hepatocellular carcinoma was present in roughly 19, melanoma in around 15, renal cell carcinoma in 9 and head and neck cancer in 9. In the dose-escalation cohort, 82.7% of patients were male, and the mean age was approximately 60 years, with a range of about 23 to 85. Patients were allowed to have had prior anti-PD-1, anti-PD-L1 or anti-CTLA-4 therapy, and more than 30% of the dose-escalation patients had previously received checkpoint inhibitors. Three dose-escalation patients achieved partial responses, one with hepatocellular carcinoma and two with cutaneous melanoma. Peripheral TCRbeta sequencing was intended to test whether TCR sequence diversity was altered and clonal T-cell expansion was caused by ivuxolimab. The paper describes the monotherapy dose-escalation part (N = 52 patients) of the phase I trial of ivuxolimab. Overall study results and their limits: In the 0.1-3.0 mg/kg groups, partial responders had among the lowest normalized peripheral clonal expansion, particularly in CD8+ T cells. At doses of 0.1 to 3.0 mg/kg, clonal expansion of both CD4+ and CD8+ blood T cells was observed from baseline to week 6. Low levels of normalized T-cell clonal expansion were also seen in some patients who did not respond. Antigen specificity was not determined for the clonally expanded peripheral T cells. On average, CD8+ T cells showed more expanded clones than CD4+ T cells after ivuxolimab.

To sequence the TCRbeta CDR3 region, genomic DNA was isolated from the sorted cells. TCRbeta CDR3 regions were sequenced using the immunoSEQ Assay. TCRdb retrieved this table from immuneACCESS and kept in-frame rearrangements only. Not all clones are present; in checked studies, unresolved V genes account for under half, and no reason is known for the remainder. Here the sample has roughly 42,000 clones; about 90% occur a single time. The ten largest clones capture under 15% of the sample. The trial excluded patients who had a history of autoimmune disease or were on systemic immunosuppression. In every dose cohort, peripheral blood was drawn for TCR sequencing at baseline, cycle 4 day 1, and cycle 7 day 1. The samples were taken from a phase I, first-in-human, multicenter, open-label dose-escalation trial of ivuxolimab. Adults with locally advanced or metastatic head and neck squamous cell, hepatocellular, melanoma or renal cell carcinoma were enrolled in the trial. Before TCR sequencing, CD4+ and CD8+ T cells were separately sorted from peripheral blood.

The starting material was CD4+ or CD8+ T cells sorted from blood, obtained in a trial of the OX40 agonist ivuxolimab. The receptor's source is an adult with an advanced solid tumor such as melanoma, head and neck, liver or kidney cancer. This sequence uses TRBV29-1 and TRBJ2-7; TRBD2 aligns with 12 central bases. CDR3 reads: CSVEDQETSGSYEQYF. In nucleotide form, the sequence is TGCAGCGTTGAAGATCAGGAGACTAGCGGGAGTTACGAGCAGTACTTC.